These T cell receptor beta chains were read from a single sample in a study of shared clonotypes between healthy human individuals. Only in-frame clones appear in the TCRdb table, and some are missing; sequencing was by immunoSEQ multiplex PCR. The data show some 1,100,000 clones, around 78% seen once. The material sequenced was memory CD4+ T cells from PBMCs. These receptors were obtained from a man in his late teens or twenties in good health. Some clones in this sample may be carry-over from other donors' samples. Both conserved end residues are part of each CDR3. Size values are once, few and many counts, or a class for expanded clones, and some rows have none.

V: TRBV7-6; size: -; J: TRBJ2-5; CDR3: CASSLDRPQGTQYF
V: TRBV19; size: -; J: TRBJ1-2; CDR3: CASTLGRLGVYGYTF
V: TRBV19; size: -; J: TRBJ1-5; CDR3: CASSVRGQLNQPQHF
V: TRBV2; size: -; J: TRBJ2-3; CDR3: CASSYHDRSTDTQYF
V: TRBV7-8; size: -; J: TRBJ2-3; CDR3: CASSLTGTTDTQYF
V: TRBV7-3; size: -; J: TRBJ2-7; CDR3: CASSLGASREQYF
V: TRBV11-2; size: few; J: TRBJ1-2; CDR3: CASSPQGFGYGYTF
V: TRBV19; size: once; J: TRBJ1-1; CDR3: CASSIEGPNTEAFF
V: TRBV5-4; size: -; J: TRBJ2-1; CDR3: CASSSGAGITYNEQFF
V: TRBV10-3; size: -; J: TRBJ1-1; CDR3: CAISESTGRTEAFF
V: TRBV9; size: many; J: TRBJ2-2; CDR3: CASSVQGKTGELFF
V: TRBV7-9; size: -; J: TRBJ2-1; CDR3: CASSFDLHNEQFF
V: TRBV15; size: -; J: TRBJ2-3; CDR3: CATATVGEGRRASTDTQYF
V: TRBV5-4; size: -; J: TRBJ2-1; CDR3: CASSHGGWNEQFF
V: TRBV28; size: -; J: TRBJ2-3; CDR3: CASSFGGSGTDTQYF
V: TRBV11-2; size: -; J: TRBJ2-7; CDR3: CASSKGGQGRSEQYF
V: TRBV2; size: -; J: TRBJ2-7; CDR3: CASQLLGQGNEQYF
V: TRBV14; size: -; J: TRBJ2-1; CDR3: CASSPYNDNEQFF
V: TRBV28; size: -; J: TRBJ2-7; CDR3: CASSLALYEQYF
V: TRBV27; size: -; J: TRBJ2-7; CDR3: CASSHISLAQTGSGNEQYF
V: TRBV7-2; size: -; J: TRBJ1-2; CDR3: CASSSDTIYGYTF
V: TRBV9; size: -; J: TRBJ2-2; CDR3: CASSVQGTNTGELFF
V: TRBV20-1; size: -; J: TRBJ2-1; CDR3: CSATDGPWQFF
V: TRBV27; size: -; J: TRBJ2-2; CDR3: CASSLRTRGPIGTGELFF
V: TRBV18; size: many; J: TRBJ1-3; CDR3: CASSQGTGVSGNTIYF
V: TRBV19; size: -; J: TRBJ2-7; CDR3: CASRSRASLGEQYF
V: TRBV7-8; size: -; J: TRBJ2-5; CDR3: CASGTRQGIGETQYF
V: TRBV27; size: -; J: TRBJ2-7; CDR3: CASSSRGGGGTYEQYF